This T cell receptor beta chain was recovered during a study of blood T cell repertoires in COVID-19. Study-wide context: The study drew acute and convalescent COVID-19 samples from the United States, Italy and Spain. Nucleic acid was either cDNA or gDNA, and it came from T cells, B-cell-depleted T cells, or PBMCs.

CDR1 GTSNPN and CDR2 SVGIG come from the germline V gene (reference sequence). This CDR3 spans 18 amino acids. The V and J ends lost 1 base and 3 bases respectively, with 21 bases between them. Libraries were prepared by immunoSEQ multiplex PCR; TCRdb keeps only in-frame clonotypes and omits some of them. The sample holds some 140,000 clones, 79% seen once. The clonotype comes from a man aged 60 to 75 with acute or convalescent COVID-19. Sequencing was carried out using peripheral blood. The chain employs TRBV30 and TRBJ1-4; perhaps TRBD1 as D (5 bases). The CDR3: CAWSAIWRRGSANEKLFF. The DNA for the CDR3 is TGTGCCTGGAGTGCAATCTGGCGGCGGGGCTCAGCTAATGAAAAACTGTTTTTT.